Shown below are 29 T cell receptor beta chains from a single sample sequenced in a study of immune evolution from preneoplasia to lung adenocarcinoma. Here immunoSEQ multiplex PCR was the method, and the copy in TCRdb shows in-frame clones only, minus some. The data contain about 6,000 clones, roughly four fifths of them singletons. The specimen sequenced was FFPE adjacent normal lung tissue. The source of these receptors is a person aged 70 to 85 with lung adenocarcinoma.

This clone was detected once. The chain combines TRBV27 with TRBJ1-6; D not resolved. The CDR3 sequence is 16 residues long. The germline V gene has CDR1 MNHEY and CDR2 SMNVEV (reference sequence). The ends were cut back, 6 bases at V and 6 bases at J, with 18 bases in the middle. This CDR3 reads CASSSPPGSINSPLHF. For the CDR3, the DNA is TGTGCCAGCAGCTCCCCCCCGGGATCCATTAATTCACCCCTCCACTTT.

The rearrangement joins TRBV7-3 to TRBJ2-2; D is unresolved. Germline V gene data show CDR1 as SGHTA and CDR2 as FQGTGA. CDR3 length: 13 amino acids. V was shortened by 5 bases and J by 4 bases, with 8 bases between the two germline ends. CDR3 sequence: CASSLSVTGELFF. CDR3 DNA: TGTGCCAGCAGCCTTTCGGTCACCGGGGAGCTGTTTTTT.

Only a few counts were recorded for this clone. The CDR3 DNA is TGTGCCAATCAGCTGATGGGGGAACCCTACAATGAGCAGTTCTTC. Residues: CANQLMGEPYNEQFF. The V call is TRBV7-2, the J call TRBJ2-1, with D perhaps given as TRBD1 or TRBD2 (5 bases each). Trimming took off 10 bases at V and 2 bases at J, with 18 bases between the two ends. The CDR3 loop spans 15 amino acids. Germline CDR1 SGHTA, CDR2 FQGNSA.

The CDR3 DNA follows: TGTGCCAGCAGTGAAGCCAGGGGTTACACTGAAGCTTTCTTT. Its translation: CASSEARGYTEAFF. The chain is built from TRBV2 and TRBJ1-1, with D possibly being TRBD1 (6 bases). Germline V gives CDR1 SNHLY, CDR2 FYNNEI. V lost 0 bases, J lost 3 bases, and 8 bases lay in between. CDR3 size: 14 residues.

The DNA of the CDR3 is TGTGCCAGTGGTCCAAGGGGGGCCTACAATGAGCAGTTCTTC. It codes for CASGPRGAYNEQFF. This chain uses TRBV2 with TRBJ2-1; D is possibly TRBD1 or TRBD2 (6 bases each). V was pared by 9 bases and J by 2 bases, with 14 bases between. The CDR3 consists of 14 residues. Germline V lookup: CDR1 SNHLY, CDR2 FYNNEI.

The V and J genes are TRBV4-3 and TRBJ2-5; no clear D. Trimming took off 0 bases at V and 5 bases at J, with 10 bases between the two ends. Germline V gene sequence: CDR1 LGHNA, CDR2 YSLEER. The CDR3 spans 14 residues. The CDR3 spells CASSQDWGGETQYF. The CDR3 DNA reads TGCGCCAGCAGCCAAGATTGGGGTGGCGAGACCCAGTACTTC.

This clone came up once. The CDR3 nucleotides read TGTGCCAGCAGATTAAGGGGTTACACTGAAGCTTTCTTT. Translated, it gives CASRLRGYTEAFF. The V call is TRBV6-5, the J call TRBJ1-1, with D perhaps TRBD1 (5 bases). The CDR3 sequence is 13 residues long. Germline V gene lookup returns CDR1 MNHEY and CDR2 SVGAGI. With 6 bases removed from V and 3 bases from J, the gap between germline ends came to 11 bases.

The genes are TRBV15 and TRBJ2-1; 12 bases match TRBD2. Germline CDR1 LNHNV, CDR2 YYDKDF (reference sequence). The CDR3 is made up of 17 amino acids. The trim removed 1 base at V and 1 base at J, leaving 2 bases unmatched. The CDR3 is CATSRVTSGRSYNEQFF. In DNA, the CDR3 is TGTGCCACCAGCAGAGTGACTAGCGGGAGATCCTACAATGAGCAGTTCTTC.

The V call is TRBV11-2, the J call TRBJ1-3; D is undetermined. Germline V lookup: CDR1 SGHAT, CDR2 FQNNGV. The CDR3 runs 13 residues. The V end lost 1 base, the J end lost 7 bases, and 8 bases lay between the germline ends. Here the CDR3 reads CASSLGPGNTIYF. CDR3 DNA: TGTGCCAGCAGCTTAGGACCGGGGAACACCATATATTTT.

The CDR3 DNA follows: TGCGCCAGCAGTGAGAACAGGGGTGACCTAGCTTTCTTT. Translating it yields CASSENRGDLAFF. V gene TRBV10-2 combines with J gene TRBJ1-1; 7 bases align to TRBD1. The length of the CDR3 is 13 residues. The junction had 7 bases not matched to a gene; V was cut back by 2 bases and J by 10 bases. Per germline, CDR1 WSHSY and CDR2 SAAADI.

The chain has TRBV9 and TRBJ2-1; D remains unclear. V lost 0 bases to trimming and J lost 1 base, with 8 bases between them. The CDR3 contains 15 residues. Looked up from germline, CDR1 is SGDLS and CDR2 is YYNGEE. The chain's CDR3 is CASSVGSASYNEQFF. Here the CDR3 DNA reads TGTGCCAGCAGCGTAGGCAGCGCATCCTACAATGAGCAGTTCTTC.

The chain carries TRBV6-5 and TRBJ2-1, with D maybe TRBD2 (7 bases). V dropped 1 base and J dropped 9 bases, with 13 bases sitting between them. Germline V gives CDR1 MNHEY, CDR2 SVGAGI. The CDR3 extends over 14 amino acids. CDR3 loop: CASSYFGGGGEQFF. CDR3 coding DNA: TGTGCCAGCAGTTACTTCGGGGGCGGGGGTGAGCAGTTCTTC.

This chain links TRBV19 with TRBJ2-5; D gene ambiguous. The V gene lost 6 bases and the J gene lost 5 bases, with 13 bases spanning the gap. This CDR3 is built from 13 residues. Germline CDR1 is LNHDA and CDR2 is SQIVND (reference sequence). CDR3 sequence reads: CASSPPTRETQYF. The CDR3 DNA follows: TGTGCCAGTAGCCCACCCACCAGGGAGACCCAGTACTTC.

The CDR3 nucleotides read TGTGCCTGGAGTCAGGGATGGGAGCAGCCCCAGCATTTT. Translating it yields CAWSQGWEQPQHF. The chain employs TRBV30 and TRBJ1-5; perhaps TRBD1 as D (5 bases). The V gene lost 2 bases and the J gene lost 7 bases, with 12 bases spanning the gap. Germline values: CDR1 GTSNPN, CDR2 SVGIG (reference sequence). The CDR3 loop spans 13 amino acids.

The chain links TRBV5-4 to TRBJ1-2; 7 bases line up with TRBD1. Trimming removed 4 bases from V and 7 bases from J; junction bases left unmatched: 10. This CDR3 contains 14 residues. The germline V gene encodes CDR1 SGHNT and CDR2 YYREEE (reference sequence). DNA for the CDR3: TGTGCCAGCAGCAGAACAGGGGAGGGTGGTGGCTACACCTTC. The encoded protein is CASSRTGEGGGYTF.

V and J are TRBV5-1 and TRBJ2-5; 10 bases line up with TRBD2. The CDR3 consists of 13 residues. Germline trimming cut 5 bases from V and 2 bases from J; bases unmatched to any gene: 0. The germline V gene has CDR1 SGHRS and CDR2 YFSETQ. The CDR3: CASRLAGQETQYF. The CDR3 nucleotides are TGCGCCAGCAGACTAGCGGGGCAAGAGACCCAGTACTTC. The full variable domain, in which reference TRBV5-1 and TRBJ2-5 provide the parts outside the CDR3, is KAGVTQTPRYLIKTRGQQVTLSCSPISGHRSVSWYQQTPGQGLQFLFEYFSETQRNKGNFPGRFSGRQFSNSRSEMNVSTLELGDSALYLCASRLAGQETQYFGPGTRLLVL.

The chain employs TRBV19 and TRBJ2-2, with D uncertain. V was clipped by 4 bases and J by 5 bases, with 20 bases between them. Per germline, CDR1 LNHDA and CDR2 SQIVND (reference sequence). The CDR3 covers 17 residues. CDR3 protein: CASSRSVGFATTGELFF. DNA for the CDR3: TGTGCCAGTAGTAGGAGCGTCGGGTTTGCAACGACCGGGGAGCTGTTTTTT.

The chain employs TRBV7-2 and TRBJ1-1; TRBD1 is a possible D gene (6 bases). From germline, CDR1 is SGHTA and CDR2 FQGNSA. This CDR3 is 17 amino acids long. Between the trimmed V and J ends, which lost 4 bases and 2 bases, there was a span of 20 bases. CDR3 DNA: TGTGCCAGCAGCTCCCCCGGGGGGGGCGCGATCAACACTGAAGCTTTCTTT. It codes for CASSSPGGGAINTEAFF. Together with reference TRBV7-2 and TRBJ1-1, the CDR3 gives the full variable domain: GAGVSQSPSNKVTEKGKDVELRCDPISGHTALYWYRQSLGQGLEFLIYFQGNSAPDKSGLPSDRFSAERTGGSVSTLTIQRTQQEDSAVYLCASSSPGGGAINTEAFFGQGTRLTVV.

This clone has only one observation. V is TRBV7-8 and J is TRBJ2-5; 13 bases match TRBD2. CDR1 and CDR2 from the germline V gene are SGHVS and FQNEAQ. V shed 5 bases and J 5 bases; nucleotides not matched to a gene: 8. CDR3 length: 16 amino acids. CDR3 sequence reads: CASSPTSGGAVETQYF. The CDR3 coding sequence is TGTGCCAGCAGCCCTACTAGCGGGGGGGCCGTTGAGACCCAGTACTTC.

This clone has only one observation. V gene TRBV28 combines with J gene TRBJ1-5; TRBD1 matches at 7 bases. With V trimmed by 10 bases and J by 4 bases, 7 bases remained unmatched. Germline CDR1 reads MDHEN; CDR2 reads SYDVKM. This CDR3 has 13 amino acids. The CDR3 nucleotides are TGTGCCACTAACCGGGACAGAAATCAGCCCCAGCATTTT. This encodes CATNRDRNQPQHF.

The chain joins TRBV9 to TRBJ2-1; D may be TRBD1 or TRBD2 (5 bases each). This CDR3 comprises 14 residues. V gave up 4 bases and J gave up 7 bases, with 15 bases separating them. Looked up from germline, CDR1 is SGDLS and CDR2 is YYNGEE. CDR3 DNA sequence: TGTGCCAGCAGCCCCCGGGACCCCTGGAATGAGCAGTTCTTC. Translating gives CASSPRDPWNEQFF. Filled out from reference TRBV9 and TRBJ2-1, the complete variable domain reads DSGVTQTPKHLITATGQRVTLRCSPRSGDLSVYWYQQSLDQGLQFLIQYYNGEERAKGNILERFSAQQFPDLHSELNLSSLELGDSALYFCASSPRDPWNEQFFGPGTRLTVL.

The rearrangement links TRBV29-1 to TRBJ1-1, with 7 bases aligning to TRBD1. V trimming: 7 bases; J trimming: 1 base; junction bases outside the gene matches: 3. The CDR3 consists of 12 residues. Germline assignment: CDR1 SQVTM and CDR2 ANQGSEA. CDR3 nucleotide sequence: TGCAGCGCCCACAGGGGGAACACTGAAGCTTTCTTT. It is translated as CSAHRGNTEAFF.

The V gene is TRBV19, the J gene TRBJ1-5; 8 bases map to TRBD1. CDR1 is LNHDA, CDR2 SQIVND, per germline (reference sequence). This CDR3 is built from 16 residues. Trimming at V came to 5 bases and at J to 8 bases, leaving 14 bases not matched to a gene. CDR3 residues: CASSQQGAVEWEPQHF. Written as DNA, the CDR3 is TGTGCCAGTAGTCAGCAGGGGGCTGTAGAGTGGGAGCCCCAGCATTTT.

This clone appeared a few times. The chain couples TRBV4-1 to TRBJ2-1, with 9 bases matching TRBD1. Per germline, CDR1 MGHRA and CDR2 YSYEKL. V shed 1 base and J 10 bases; nucleotides not matched to a gene: 14. CDR3 length: 17 amino acids. CDR3 loop: CASSQVIIKGTGYEQFF. CDR3 sequence (DNA): TGCGCCAGCAGCCAAGTGATTATAAAGGGGACAGGGTACGAGCAGTTCTTC.

The gene calls are TRBV29-1 and TRBJ2-7; the D is unclear. This CDR3 spans 10 amino acids. The V end was cut by 5 bases, the J end by 1 base, with 3 bases between. From germline, CDR1 is SQVTM and CDR2 ANQGSEA. CDR3 bases: TGCAGCGTTTTTTCCTACGAGCAGTACTTC. It yields the protein CSVFSYEQYF.

There are a few counts of this clone. The chain links TRBV28 to TRBJ2-5, with 9 bases fitting TRBD1. V lost 3 bases, J lost 5 bases, and 7 bases stayed unmatched. The germline CDR1 and CDR2 sequences are MDHEN and SYDVKM. This CDR3 region has 15 residues. CDR3 bases: TGTGCCAGCAGTTTTGGGACAGGGACTTTCGAGACCCAGTACTTC. Protein: CASSFGTGTFETQYF.

This rearrangement joins TRBV7-2 to TRBJ1-1, with D possibly TRBD1 on 6 matching bases. This CDR3 is built from 18 residues. The V gene lost 3 bases and the J gene lost 0 bases, with 20 bases spanning the gap. The V gene's germline CDR1 is SGHTA and CDR2 FQGNSA. CDR3 nucleotide sequence: TGTGCCAGCAGCTTTGGGGGGCGGGGCAACGGCATGAACACTGAAGCTTTCTTT. This translates into CASSFGGRGNGMNTEAFF.

This clone occurred a few times. The chain carries TRBV10-3 and TRBJ1-2; D might be TRBD1 (5 bases). The CDR3 sequence is 14 residues long. CDR1 is ENHRY and CDR2 is SYGVKD in the germline V gene. The germline V and J ends were trimmed by 4 bases and 1 base, with 10 bases remaining between them. This CDR3 is CAISGGDLNYGYTF. The CDR3 nucleotides are TGTGCCATCAGTGGGGGGGACCTTAACTATGGCTACACCTTC.

The J gene is TRBJ2-6, the V gene TRBV7-3, with a tentative D call TRBD2 (5 bases). CDR3 length: 16 residues. Germline V gene data show CDR1 as SGHTA and CDR2 as FQGTGA. Trimming shortened V by 5 bases and J by 1 base, and 12 bases separated the two germline ends. The CDR3 spells CASSPWAGSGANVLTF. CDR3 DNA: TGTGCCAGCAGCCCCTGGGCGGGTTCTGGGGCCAACGTCCTGACTTTC.